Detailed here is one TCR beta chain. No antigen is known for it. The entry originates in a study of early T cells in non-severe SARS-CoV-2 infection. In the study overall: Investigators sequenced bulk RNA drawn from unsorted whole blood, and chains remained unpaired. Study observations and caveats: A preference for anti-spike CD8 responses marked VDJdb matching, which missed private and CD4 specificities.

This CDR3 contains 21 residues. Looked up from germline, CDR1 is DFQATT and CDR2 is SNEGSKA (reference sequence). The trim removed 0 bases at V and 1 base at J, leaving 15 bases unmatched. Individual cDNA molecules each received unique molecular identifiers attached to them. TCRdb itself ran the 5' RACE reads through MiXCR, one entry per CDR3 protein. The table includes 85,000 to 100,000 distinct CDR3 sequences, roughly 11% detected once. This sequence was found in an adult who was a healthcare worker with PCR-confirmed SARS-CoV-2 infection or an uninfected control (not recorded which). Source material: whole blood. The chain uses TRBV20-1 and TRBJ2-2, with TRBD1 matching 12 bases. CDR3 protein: CSARELGTGTGGFQNTGELFF. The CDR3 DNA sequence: TGCAGTGCTAGAGAGCTGGGGACCGGGACAGGGGGCTTTCAGAACACCGGGGAGCTGTTTTTT.